This T cell receptor beta chain was sequenced for a study of blood T cell repertoires in COVID-19. Study-wide background: Acute and convalescent COVID-19 specimens originated in the United States, Italy and Spain. From T cells, B-cell-depleted T cells, or PBMCs came the material, which was cDNA or gDNA.

Trimming removed 3 bases at V and 6 bases at J, with 12 bases between. Germline-derived CDR1 and CDR2 are LGHDT and YNNKEL (reference sequence). CDR3 length: 15 residues. Source study methods: Reference gene primer amplification yielded estimated nucleated cell counts. Assay: immunoSEQ multiplex PCR; the TCRdb copy retains only in-frame clones and omits some. That table supplies the V and J calls and clone size; D and trimming were determined from the DNA. The sample shows around 150,000 clones, around nine tenths of them seen only once. This chain uses TRBV3-1 (or the pseudogene TRBV3-2) with TRBJ1-6, with D perhaps matching TRBD1 (5 bases). The clonotype was recovered from a man aged 50-59 years with active or convalescent COVID-19. Material for sequencing was peripheral blood. The CDR3 region has the DNA TGTGCCAGCAGCCACGGGACGCGGGGTAATTCACCCCTCCACTTT. Protein: CASSHGTRGNSPLHF.